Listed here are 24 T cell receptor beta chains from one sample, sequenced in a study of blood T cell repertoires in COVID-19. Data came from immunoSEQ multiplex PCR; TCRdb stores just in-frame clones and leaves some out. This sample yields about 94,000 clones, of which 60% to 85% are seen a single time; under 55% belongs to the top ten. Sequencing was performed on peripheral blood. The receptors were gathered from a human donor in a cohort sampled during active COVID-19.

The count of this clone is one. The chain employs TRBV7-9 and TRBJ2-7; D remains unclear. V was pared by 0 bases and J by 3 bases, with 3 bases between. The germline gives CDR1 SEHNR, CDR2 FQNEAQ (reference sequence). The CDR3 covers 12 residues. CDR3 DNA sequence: TGTGCCAGCAGCTTAGCGCGCTACGAGCAGTACTTC. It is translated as CASSLARYEQYF.

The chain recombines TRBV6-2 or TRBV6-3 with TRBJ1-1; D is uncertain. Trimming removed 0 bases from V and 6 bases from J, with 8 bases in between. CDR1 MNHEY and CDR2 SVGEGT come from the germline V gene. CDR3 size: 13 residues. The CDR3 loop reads CASSYSTGAEAFF. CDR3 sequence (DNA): TGTGCCAGCAGTTACTCAACCGGGGCTGAAGCTTTCTTT.

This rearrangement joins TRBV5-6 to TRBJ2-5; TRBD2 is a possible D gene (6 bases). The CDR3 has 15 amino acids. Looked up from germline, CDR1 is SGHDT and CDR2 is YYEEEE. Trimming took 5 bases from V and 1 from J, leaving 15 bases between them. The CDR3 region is CASRSMGGGQETQYF. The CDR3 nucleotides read TGTGCCAGCAGATCTATGGGAGGCGGCCAAGAGACCCAGTACTTC. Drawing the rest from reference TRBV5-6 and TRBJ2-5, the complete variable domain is DAGVTQSPTHLIKTRGQQVTLRCSPKSGHDTVSWYQQALGQGPQFIFQYYEEEERQRGNFPDRFSGHQFPNYSSELNVNALLLGDSALYLCASRSMGGGQETQYFGPGTRLLVL.

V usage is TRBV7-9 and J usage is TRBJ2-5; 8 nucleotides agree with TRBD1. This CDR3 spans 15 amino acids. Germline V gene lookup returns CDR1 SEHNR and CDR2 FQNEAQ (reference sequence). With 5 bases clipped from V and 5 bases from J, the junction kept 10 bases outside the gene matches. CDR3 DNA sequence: TGTGCCAGCAGCCCGCACCCAGGGGGCTGGGAGACCCAGTACTTC. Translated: CASSPHPGGWETQYF.

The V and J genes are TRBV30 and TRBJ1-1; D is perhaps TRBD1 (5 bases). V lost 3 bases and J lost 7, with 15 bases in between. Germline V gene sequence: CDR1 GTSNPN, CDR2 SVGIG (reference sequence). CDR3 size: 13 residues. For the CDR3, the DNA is TGTGCCTGGAGGTCAGGTGGGGGGTTTGAAGCTTTCTTT. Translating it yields CAWRSGGGFEAFF.

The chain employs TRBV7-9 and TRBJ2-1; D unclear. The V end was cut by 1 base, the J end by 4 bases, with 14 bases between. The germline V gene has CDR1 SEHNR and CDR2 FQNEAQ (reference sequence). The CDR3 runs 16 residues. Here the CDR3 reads CASSLGFGERYNEQFF. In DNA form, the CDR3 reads TGTGCCAGCAGCTTAGGATTTGGCGAGCGTTACAATGAGCAGTTCTTC.

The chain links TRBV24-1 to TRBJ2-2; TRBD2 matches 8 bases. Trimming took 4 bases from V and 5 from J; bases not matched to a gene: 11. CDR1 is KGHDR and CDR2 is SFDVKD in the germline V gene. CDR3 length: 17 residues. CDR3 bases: TGTGCCACCAGTGAGGTCACGAGCGGGAGTGGGACCGGGGAGCTGTTTTTT. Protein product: CATSEVTSGSGTGELFF.

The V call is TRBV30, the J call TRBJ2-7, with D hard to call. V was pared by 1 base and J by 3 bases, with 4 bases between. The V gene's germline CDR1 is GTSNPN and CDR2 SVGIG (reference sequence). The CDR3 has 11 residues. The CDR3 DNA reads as TGTGCCTGGAGTGCGAGCTACGAGCAGTACTTC. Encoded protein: CAWSASYEQYF.

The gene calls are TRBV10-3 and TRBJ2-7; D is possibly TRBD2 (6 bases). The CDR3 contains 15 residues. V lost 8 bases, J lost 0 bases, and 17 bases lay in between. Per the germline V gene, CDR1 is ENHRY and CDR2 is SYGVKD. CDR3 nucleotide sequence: TGTGCCATCGGGCAAGCAGGAGGGAGCTCCTACGAGCAGTACTTC. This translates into CAIGQAGGSSYEQYF.

CDR3 loop: CASSRQGQRQYF. The CDR3 DNA reads TGTGCCAGCAGCCGCCAGGGACAGAGGCAGTACTTC. V is TRBV6-2 or TRBV6-3 and J is TRBJ2-7; 7 bases map to TRBD1. The CDR3 is made up of 12 amino acids. CDR1 and CDR2 (germline): MNHEY, SVGEGT. V was clipped by 6 bases and J by 9 bases; unmatched bases: 8.

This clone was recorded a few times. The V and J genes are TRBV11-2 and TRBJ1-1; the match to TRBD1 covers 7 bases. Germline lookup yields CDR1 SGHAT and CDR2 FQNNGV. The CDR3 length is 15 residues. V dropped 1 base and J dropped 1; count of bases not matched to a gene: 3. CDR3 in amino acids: CASSLGQGGNTEAFF. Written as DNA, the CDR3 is TGTGCCAGCAGCTTAGGACAGGGTGGGAACACTGAAGCTTTCTTT.

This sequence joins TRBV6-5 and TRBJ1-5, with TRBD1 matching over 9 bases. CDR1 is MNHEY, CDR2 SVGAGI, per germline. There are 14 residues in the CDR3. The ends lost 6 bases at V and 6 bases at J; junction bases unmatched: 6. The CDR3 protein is CASSLTGGGQPQHF. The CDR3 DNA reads TGTGCCAGCAGCCTGACAGGGGGAGGTCAGCCCCAGCATTTT.

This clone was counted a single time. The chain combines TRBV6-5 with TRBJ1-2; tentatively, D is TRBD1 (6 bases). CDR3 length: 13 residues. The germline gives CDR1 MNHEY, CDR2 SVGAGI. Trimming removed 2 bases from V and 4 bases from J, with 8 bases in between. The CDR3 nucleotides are TGTGCCAGCAGTTACGGGGGCGGCTATGGCTACACCTTC. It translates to CASSYGGGYGYTF.

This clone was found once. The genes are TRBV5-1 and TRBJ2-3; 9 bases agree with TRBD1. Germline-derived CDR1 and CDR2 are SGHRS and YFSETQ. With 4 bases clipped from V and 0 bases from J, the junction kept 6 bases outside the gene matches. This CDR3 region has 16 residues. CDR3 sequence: CASSAEGQGSTDTQYF. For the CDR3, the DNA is TGCGCCAGCAGCGCGGAGGGACAGGGTAGCACAGATACGCAGTATTTT. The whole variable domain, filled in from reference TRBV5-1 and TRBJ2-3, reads KAGVTQTPRYLIKTRGQQVTLSCSPISGHRSVSWYQQTPGQGLQFLFEYFSETQRNKGNFPGRFSGRQFSNSRSEMNVSTLELGDSALYLCASSAEGQGSTDTQYFGPGTRLTVL.

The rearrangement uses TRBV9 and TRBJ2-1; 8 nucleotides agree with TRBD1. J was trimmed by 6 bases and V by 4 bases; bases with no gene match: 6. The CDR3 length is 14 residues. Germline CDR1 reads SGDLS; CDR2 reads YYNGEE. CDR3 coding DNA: TGTGCCAGCAGCTCCGACAGGGGAGGCAATGAGCAGTTCTTC. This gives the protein CASSSDRGGNEQFF. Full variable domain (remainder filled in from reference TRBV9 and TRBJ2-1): DSGVTQTPKHLITATGQRVTLRCSPRSGDLSVYWYQQSLDQGLQFLIQYYNGEERAKGNILERFSAQQFPDLHSELNLSSLELGDSALYFCASSSDRGGNEQFFGPGTRLTVL.

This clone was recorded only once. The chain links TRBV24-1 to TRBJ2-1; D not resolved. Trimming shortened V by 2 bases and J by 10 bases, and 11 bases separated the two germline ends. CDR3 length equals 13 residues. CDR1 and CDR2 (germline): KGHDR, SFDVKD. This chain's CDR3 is CATSDSLHVEQFF. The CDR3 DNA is TGTGCCACCAGTGATTCACTGCATGTGGAGCAGTTCTTC.

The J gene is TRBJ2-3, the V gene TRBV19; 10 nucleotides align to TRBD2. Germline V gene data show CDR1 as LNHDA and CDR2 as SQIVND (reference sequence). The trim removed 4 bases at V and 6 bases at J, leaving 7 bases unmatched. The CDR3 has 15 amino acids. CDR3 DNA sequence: TGTGCCAGTAGTACCGTAGCGGGAGGATTGGATACGCAGTATTTT. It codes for CASSTVAGGLDTQYF.

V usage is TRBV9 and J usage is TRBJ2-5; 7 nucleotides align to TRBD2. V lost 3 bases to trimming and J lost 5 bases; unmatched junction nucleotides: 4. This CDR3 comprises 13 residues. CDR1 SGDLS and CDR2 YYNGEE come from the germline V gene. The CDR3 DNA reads TGTGCCAGCAGCGCGACTAGCTGGGAGACCCAGTACTTC. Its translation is CASSATSWETQYF.

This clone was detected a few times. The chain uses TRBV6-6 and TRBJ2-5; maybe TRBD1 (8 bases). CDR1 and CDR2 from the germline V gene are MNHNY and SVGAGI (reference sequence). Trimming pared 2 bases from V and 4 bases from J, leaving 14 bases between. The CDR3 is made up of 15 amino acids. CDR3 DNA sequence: TGTGCCAGCAGTTACCTGGACAGGGAGGGAGAGACCCAGTACTTC. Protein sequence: CASSYLDREGETQYF.

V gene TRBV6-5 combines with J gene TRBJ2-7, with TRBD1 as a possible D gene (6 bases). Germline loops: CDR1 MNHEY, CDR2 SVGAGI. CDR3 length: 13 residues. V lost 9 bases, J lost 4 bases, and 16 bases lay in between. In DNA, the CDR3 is TGTGCCAGTAAAACGACAGGACGTTACGAGCAGTACTTC. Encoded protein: CASKTTGRYEQYF.

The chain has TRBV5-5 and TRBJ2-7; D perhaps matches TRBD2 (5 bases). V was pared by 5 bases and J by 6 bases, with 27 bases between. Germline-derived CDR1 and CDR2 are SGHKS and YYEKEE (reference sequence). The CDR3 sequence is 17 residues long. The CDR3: CASRKDRGSSGMGEQYF. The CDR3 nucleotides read TGTGCCAGCAGAAAAGACCGGGGTTCCTCGGGCATGGGCGAGCAGTACTTC. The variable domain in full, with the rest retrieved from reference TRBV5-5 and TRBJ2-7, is DAGVTQSPTHLIKTRGQQVTLRCSPISGHKSVSWYQQVLGQGPQFIFQYYEKEERGRGNFPDRFSARQFPNYSSELNVNALLLGDSALYLCASRKDRGSSGMGEQYFGPGTRLTVT.

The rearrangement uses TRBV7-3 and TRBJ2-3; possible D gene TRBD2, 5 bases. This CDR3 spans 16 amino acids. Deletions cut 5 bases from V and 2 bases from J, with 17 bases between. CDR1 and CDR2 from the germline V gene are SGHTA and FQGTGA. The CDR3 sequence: CASSPNSGSFTDTQYF. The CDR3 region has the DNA TGTGCCAGCAGCCCAAACAGCGGTAGCTTCACAGATACGCAGTATTTT.

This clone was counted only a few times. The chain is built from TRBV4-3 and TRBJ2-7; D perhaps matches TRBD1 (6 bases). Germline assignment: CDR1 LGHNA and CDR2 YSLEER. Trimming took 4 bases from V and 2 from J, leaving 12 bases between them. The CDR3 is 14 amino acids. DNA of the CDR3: TGCGCCAGCAGCCCAGGACAGTTTACCTACGAGCAGTACTTC. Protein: CASSPGQFTYEQYF.

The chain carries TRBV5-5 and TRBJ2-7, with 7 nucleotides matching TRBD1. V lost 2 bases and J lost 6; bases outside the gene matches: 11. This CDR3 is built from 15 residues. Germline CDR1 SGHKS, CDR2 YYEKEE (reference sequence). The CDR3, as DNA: TGTGCCAGCAGCTTAAACAGGGGAATGGTTAGCGAGCAGTACTTC. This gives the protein CASSLNRGMVSEQYF.